This TCR beta chain was recovered during a study of cytomegalovirus exposure and HLA in healthy donors. General observations from the study: Cytomegalovirus-associated TCR beta chains were listed, numbering 164. TCR beta V- and J-gene trimming, according to a later analysis, was linked to a missense DCLRE1C variant. Most subjects' HLA-A and HLA-B alleles were reportedly predicted from TCR beta sequences.

Germline CDR1 MGHDK, CDR2 SYGVNS. The CDR3 consists of 14 residues. With 4 bases clipped from V and 5 bases from J, the junction kept 4 bases outside the gene matches. PCR was performed using 60 Vbeta and 13 Jbeta primers. Generated by immunoSEQ multiplex PCR, the TCRdb table keeps only in-frame clones and is missing some. This table has more than 95,000 clones, 80% to 90% appearing once. For this clone: Its antigen is still unknown.

The specimen sequenced was PBMCs. The clonotype was recovered from a young woman in good health and CMV-seronegative. V is TRBV25-1 and J is TRBJ2-2, with TRBD1 matching over 7 bases. CDR3 protein: CASSVTGRTGELFF. The CDR3, as DNA: TGTGCCAGCAGTGTGACAGGGAGAACCGGGGAGCTGTTTTTT.